This record covers a single T cell receptor (beta chain). Its antigen is unknown. One end of the junction is discordant with germline, which a read error may explain. Germline CDR1 is ENHRY and CDR2 is SYGVKD. The CDR3 runs to 12 residues. Vbeta (60) and Jbeta (13) primers were used in the PCR. The table came from immunoSEQ multiplex PCR; TCRdb's copy has only in-frame clones and leaves some out. In the table there are 180,000 or so clones, 75% to 80% of which are singletons. This sample was taken from a study of cytomegalovirus exposure and HLA in healthy donors. Overall study findings and caveats: Exclusion applied to some V segments, including TRBV6-2 and TRBV6-3, as they were indistinguishable.

The chain recombines TRBV10-3 with TRBJ1-1, with 8 bases identical to TRBD1. Input material: PBMCs. The receptor was derived from a man aged 50 or older in good health and CMV-seropositive. The CDR3 here is CATSGQGTEAFF. The DNA of the CDR3 is TGTGCCACCAGTGGACAGGGCACTGAAGCTTTCTTT.